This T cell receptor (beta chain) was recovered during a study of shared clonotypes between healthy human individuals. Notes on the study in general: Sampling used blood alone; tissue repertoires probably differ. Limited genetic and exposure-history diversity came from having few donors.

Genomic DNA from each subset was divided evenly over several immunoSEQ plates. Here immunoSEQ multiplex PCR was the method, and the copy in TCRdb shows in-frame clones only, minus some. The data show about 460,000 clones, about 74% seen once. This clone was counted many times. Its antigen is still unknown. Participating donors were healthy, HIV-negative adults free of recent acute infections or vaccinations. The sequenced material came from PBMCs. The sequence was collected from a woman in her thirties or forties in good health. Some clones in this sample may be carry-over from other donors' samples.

The CDR3 sequence is CASSQSPQGEQYF. CDR3 sequence (DNA): TGTGCCAGCAGCCAATCCCCGCAAGGGGAGCAGTACTTC. The J gene is TRBJ2-5, the V gene TRBV4-2, with D perhaps matching TRBD1 or TRBD2 (5 bases each). Looked up from germline, CDR1 is LGHNA and CDR2 is YNFKEQ. This CDR3 has 13 residues. The germline V and J ends were trimmed by 2 bases and 11 bases, with 15 bases remaining between them.